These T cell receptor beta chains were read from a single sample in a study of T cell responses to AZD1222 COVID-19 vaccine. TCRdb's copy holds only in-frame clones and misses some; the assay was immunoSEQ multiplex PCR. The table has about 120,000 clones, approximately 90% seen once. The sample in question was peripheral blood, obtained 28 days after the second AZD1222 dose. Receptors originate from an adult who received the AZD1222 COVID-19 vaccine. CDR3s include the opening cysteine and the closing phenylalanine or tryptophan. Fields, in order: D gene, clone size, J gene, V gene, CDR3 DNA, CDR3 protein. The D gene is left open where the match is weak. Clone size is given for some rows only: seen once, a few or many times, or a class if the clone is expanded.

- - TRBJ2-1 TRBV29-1 TGCAGCGTGGACGGAGGGGCCTACAATGAGCAGTTCTTC CSVDGGAYNEQFF
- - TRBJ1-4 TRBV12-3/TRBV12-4 TGTGCCAGCAGCACCGGGACGCATGAAAAACTGTTTTTT CASSTGTHEKLFF
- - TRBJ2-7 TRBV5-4 TGTGCCAGCAGCTTGGATAGGTGGAAGAGCTCCTACGAGCAGTACTTC CASSLDRWKSSYEQYF
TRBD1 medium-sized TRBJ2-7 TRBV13 TGTGCCAGCAGTTTCCGGGACAGGGGGCTCGACGAGCAGTACTTC CASSFRDRGLDEQYF
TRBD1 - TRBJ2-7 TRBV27 TGTGCCAGCAGTAACGGACAGGGGGTGTACGAGCAGTACTTC CASSNGQGVYEQYF
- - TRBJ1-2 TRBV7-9 TGTGCCAGCAGCTTAGGTTCAGGGTACTATGGCTACACCTTC CASSLGSGYYGYTF
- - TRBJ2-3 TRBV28 TGTGCCAGCAGTTTCCGTGACTACCCCGCTAGCACAGATACGCAGTATTTT CASSFRDYPASTDTQYF
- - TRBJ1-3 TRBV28 TGTGCCAGCAGTTTCCCGGGGGGTCCCGACTCTGGAAACACCATATATTTT CASSFPGGPDSGNTIYF
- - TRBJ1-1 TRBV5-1 TGCGCCAGCAGCCTAACAGGCCTCGACACTGAAGCTTTCTTT CASSLTGLDTEAFF
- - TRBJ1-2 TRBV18 TGTGCCAGCTCACCGGAGGGAAACTATGGCTACACCTTC CASSPEGNYGYTF
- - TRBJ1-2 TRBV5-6 TGTGCCAGCAGCTTGTACCACGCAGGGGCTGTCAGGGGCTACACCTTC CASSLYHAGAVRGYTF
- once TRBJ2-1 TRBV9 TGTGCCAGCAGCGTAGCGGGAGCCTACAATGAGCAGTTCTTC CASSVAGAYNEQFF
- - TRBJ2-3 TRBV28 TGTGCCAGCAGTTTCGGAGCGAGAACCAGCACAGATACGCAGTATTTT CASSFGARTSTDTQYF
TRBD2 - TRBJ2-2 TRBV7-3 TGTGCCAGCAGCCCTTCCCGTCGGGGGGTAGGAAGGGCCGGGGAGCTGTTTTTT CASSPSRRGVGRAGELFF
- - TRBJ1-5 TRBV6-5 TGTGCCAGCAGCCGTGGGGGATATCAGCCCCAGCATTTT CASSRGGYQPQHF
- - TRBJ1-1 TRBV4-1 TGCGCCAGCAGCCAGACCAGAAGGCCCACTGAAGCTTTCTTT CASSQTRRPTEAFF
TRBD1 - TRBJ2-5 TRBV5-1 TGCGCCAGCAGCTTGGACAGGGGGCTGGGTGAGACCCAGTACTTC CASSLDRGLGETQYF
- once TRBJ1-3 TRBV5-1 TGCGCCAGCAGCTTGGGACAGGCTTCTGGAAACACCATATATTTT CASSLGQASGNTIYF
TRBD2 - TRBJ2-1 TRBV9 TGTGCCAGCAGCGTAGGGGTTTTGGCGGGAGAAGGCTATGAGCAGTTCTTC CASSVGVLAGEGYEQFF
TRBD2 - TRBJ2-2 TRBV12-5 TGTGCTAGTGGTTTGGTACGGCGGGGACTAGCGGGAACGAACACCGGGGAGCTGTTTTTT CASGLVRRGLAGTNTGELFF
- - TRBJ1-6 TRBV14 TGTGCCAGCAGCCCAGATTCGTTCTCACCCCTCCACTTT CASSPDSFSPLHF
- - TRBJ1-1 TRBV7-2 TGTGCCAGCAGCTTAGTTTATAGAGGGATGAACACTGAAGCTTTCTTT CASSLVYRGMNTEAFF
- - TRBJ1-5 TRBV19 TGTGCCAGTAATCGGACGCCTCGGGATCAGCCCCAGCATTTT CASNRTPRDQPQHF
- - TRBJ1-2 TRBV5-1 TGCGCCAGCAGCTTGGAACGGATCTATGGCTACACCTTC CASSLERIYGYTF
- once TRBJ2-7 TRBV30 TGTGCCTGGAACGCTAGAGGAACCTACGAGCAGTACTTC CAWNARGTYEQYF
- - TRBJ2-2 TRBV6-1 TGTGCCAGCAGTGAAGCAGACGGTACCGGGGAGCTGTTTTTT CASSEADGTGELFF
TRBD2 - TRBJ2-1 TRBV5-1 TGCGCCAGCAGACGGGGGGGCAATGAGCAGTTCTTC CASRRGGNEQFF
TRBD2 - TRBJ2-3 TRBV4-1 TGCGCCAGCAGCCAAGATACGCGGGAGATGTTAGATACGCAGTATTTT CASSQDTREMLDTQYF
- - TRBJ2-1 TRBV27 TGTGCCAGCAGTTTATTGGGCGGGGTAGGCTACAATGAGCAGTTCTTC CASSLLGGVGYNEQFF
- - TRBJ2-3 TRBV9 TGTGCCAGCAGCGAAACACCGACAGGCTTCACAGATACGCAGTATTTT CASSETPTGFTDTQYF
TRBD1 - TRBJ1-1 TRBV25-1 TGTGCCAGCAGCTCGACAGGGGCGGATGAAGCTTTCTTT CASSSTGADEAFF
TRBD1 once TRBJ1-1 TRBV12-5 TGTGCTAGTGGTTCTCACAGGGGGCGCGGCACTGAAGCTTTCTTT CASGSHRGRGTEAFF
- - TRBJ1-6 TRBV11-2 TGTGCCAGCAGTCTTGGGAGCAATAATTCACCCCTCCACTTT CASSLGSNNSPLHF
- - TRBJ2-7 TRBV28 TGTGCCAGCACCAAAATCCTAGGGCCCTACGAGCAGTACTTC CASTKILGPYEQYF
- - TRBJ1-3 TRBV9 TGTGCCAGCAGCTCCGACTCGCTCTCTGGAAACACCATATATTTT CASSSDSLSGNTIYF
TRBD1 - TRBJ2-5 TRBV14 TGTGCCAGCAGCCCGGGACAGGGAGAGACCCAGTACTTC CASSPGQGETQYF
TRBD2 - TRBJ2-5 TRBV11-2 TGTGCCAGCAGCCGAGGGCGGGAGGCCCCTCGGGAGACCCAGTACTTC CASSRGREAPRETQYF